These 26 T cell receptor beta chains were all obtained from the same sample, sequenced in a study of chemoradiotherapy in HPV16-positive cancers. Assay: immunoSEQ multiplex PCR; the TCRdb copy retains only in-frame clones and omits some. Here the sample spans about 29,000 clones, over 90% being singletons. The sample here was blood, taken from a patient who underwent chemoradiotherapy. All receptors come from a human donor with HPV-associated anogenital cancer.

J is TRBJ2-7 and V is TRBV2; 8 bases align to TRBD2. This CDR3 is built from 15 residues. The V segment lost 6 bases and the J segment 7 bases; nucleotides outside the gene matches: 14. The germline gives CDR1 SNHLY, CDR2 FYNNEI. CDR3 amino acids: CASSGGWAGGREQYF. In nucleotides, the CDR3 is TGTGCCAGCAGCGGAGGATGGGCGGGAGGCCGGGAGCAGTACTTC.

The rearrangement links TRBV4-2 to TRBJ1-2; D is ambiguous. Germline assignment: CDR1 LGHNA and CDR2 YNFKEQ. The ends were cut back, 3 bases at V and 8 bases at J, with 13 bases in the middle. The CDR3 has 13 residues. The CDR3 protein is CASSHGQTPGYTF. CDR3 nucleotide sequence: TGTGCCAGCAGCCACGGGCAGACCCCCGGCTACACCTTC.

CDR3: CASSYSVKWGSPLHF. The DNA of the CDR3 is TGTGCCAGCAGTTACTCTGTGAAGTGGGGTTCACCCCTCCACTTT. The gene calls are TRBV6-5 and TRBJ1-6, with D uncertain. V gave up 0 bases and J gave up 9 bases, with 12 bases separating them. Germline CDR1 is MNHEY and CDR2 is SVGAGI. CDR3 length: 15 residues.

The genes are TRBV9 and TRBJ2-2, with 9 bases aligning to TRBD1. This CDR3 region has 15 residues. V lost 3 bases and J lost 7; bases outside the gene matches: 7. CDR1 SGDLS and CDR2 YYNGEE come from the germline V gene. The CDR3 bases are TGTGCCAGCAGCGGGCTACAGGGGGCGAACGGGGAGCTGTTTTTT. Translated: CASSGLQGANGELFF.

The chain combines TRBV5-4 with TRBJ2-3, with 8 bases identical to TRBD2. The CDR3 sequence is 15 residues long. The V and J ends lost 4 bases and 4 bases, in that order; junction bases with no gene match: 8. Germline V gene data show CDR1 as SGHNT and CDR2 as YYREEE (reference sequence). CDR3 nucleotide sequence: TGTGCCAGCAGCCGTTCGGGGGGGGGTGCAGATACGCAGTATTTT. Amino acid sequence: CASSRSGGGADTQYF.

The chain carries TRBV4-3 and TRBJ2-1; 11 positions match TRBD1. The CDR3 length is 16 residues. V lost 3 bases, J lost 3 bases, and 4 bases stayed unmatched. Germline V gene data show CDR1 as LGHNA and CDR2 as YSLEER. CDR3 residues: CASSQEGQGGYNEQFF. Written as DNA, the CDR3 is TGCGCCAGCAGCCAGGAGGGACAGGGGGGCTACAATGAGCAGTTCTTC.

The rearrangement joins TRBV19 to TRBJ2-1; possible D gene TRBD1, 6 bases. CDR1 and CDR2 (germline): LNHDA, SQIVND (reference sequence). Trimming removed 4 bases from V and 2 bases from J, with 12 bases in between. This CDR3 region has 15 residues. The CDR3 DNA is TGTGCCAGTAGTACCTCCTGGACAGCCTACAATGAGCAGTTCTTC. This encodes CASSTSWTAYNEQFF.

CDR3 bases: TGTGCCAGCAGCCGCGGCGGGACAGGGCATTCACCCCTCCACTTT. Its translation: CASSRGGTGHSPLHF. The chain links TRBV11-2 to TRBJ1-6; TRBD1 matches 9 bases. Germline V lookup: CDR1 SGHAT, CDR2 FQNNGV. The V gene end was trimmed by 5 bases and the J gene end by 8 bases; junction bases not matched to a gene: 7. This CDR3 spans 15 amino acids.

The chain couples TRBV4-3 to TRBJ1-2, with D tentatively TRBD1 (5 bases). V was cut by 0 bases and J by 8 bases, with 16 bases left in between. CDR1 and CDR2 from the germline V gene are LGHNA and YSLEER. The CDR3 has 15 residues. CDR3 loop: CASSQDRGTREGYTF. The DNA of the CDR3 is TGCGCCAGCAGCCAAGATCGTGGGACGCGGGAGGGCTACACCTTC.

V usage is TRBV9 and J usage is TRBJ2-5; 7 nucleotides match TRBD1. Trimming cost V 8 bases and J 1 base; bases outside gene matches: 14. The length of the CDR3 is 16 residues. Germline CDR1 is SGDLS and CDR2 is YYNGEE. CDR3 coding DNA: TGTGCCAGTAGTAGGACAGGATCCCTTATCCAAGAGACCCAGTACTTC. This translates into CASSRTGSLIQETQYF. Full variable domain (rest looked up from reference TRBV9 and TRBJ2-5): DSGVTQTPKHLITATGQRVTLRCSPRSGDLSVYWYQQSLDQGLQFLIQYYNGEERAKGNILERFSAQQFPDLHSELNLSSLELGDSALYFCASSRTGSLIQETQYFGPGTRLLVL.

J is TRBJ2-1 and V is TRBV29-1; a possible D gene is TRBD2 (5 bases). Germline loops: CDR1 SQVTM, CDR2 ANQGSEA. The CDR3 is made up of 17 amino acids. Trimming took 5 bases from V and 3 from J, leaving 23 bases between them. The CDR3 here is CSVPSTAETADYNEQFF. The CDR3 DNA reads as TGCAGCGTTCCCTCTACGGCGGAAACAGCGGACTACAATGAGCAGTTCTTC.

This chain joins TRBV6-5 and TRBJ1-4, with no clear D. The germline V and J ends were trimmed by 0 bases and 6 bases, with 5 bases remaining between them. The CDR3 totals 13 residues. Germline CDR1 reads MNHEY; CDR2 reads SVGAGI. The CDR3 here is CASSYSADEKLFF. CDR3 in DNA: TGTGCCAGCAGTTACTCCGCAGATGAAAAACTGTTTTTT.

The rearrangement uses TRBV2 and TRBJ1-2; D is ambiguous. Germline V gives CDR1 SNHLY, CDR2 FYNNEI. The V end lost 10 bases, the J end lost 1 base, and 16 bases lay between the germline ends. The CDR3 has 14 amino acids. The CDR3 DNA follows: TGTGCCAACAACCGGGCAGAGCATAACTATGGCTACACCTTC. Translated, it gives CANNRAEHNYGYTF.

The CDR3, as DNA: TGTGCCAGCAGCTTAGAGGTGGGGCCCGGGGAGCTGTTTTTT. Translated, it gives CASSLEVGPGELFF. This sequence joins TRBV7-9 and TRBJ2-2; a possible D gene is TRBD1 (5 bases). Germline V gene lookup returns CDR1 SEHNR and CDR2 FQNEAQ (reference sequence). Trimming stripped 1 base from V and 6 bases from J, with 9 bases between. The CDR3 is 14 residues long.

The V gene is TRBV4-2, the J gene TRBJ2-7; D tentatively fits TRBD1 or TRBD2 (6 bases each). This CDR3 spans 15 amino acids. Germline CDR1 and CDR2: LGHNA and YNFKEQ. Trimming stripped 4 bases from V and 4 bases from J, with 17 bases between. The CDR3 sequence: CASSPYGGASYEQYF. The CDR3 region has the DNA TGTGCCAGCAGCCCGTACGGGGGCGCCTCGTACGAGCAGTACTTC.

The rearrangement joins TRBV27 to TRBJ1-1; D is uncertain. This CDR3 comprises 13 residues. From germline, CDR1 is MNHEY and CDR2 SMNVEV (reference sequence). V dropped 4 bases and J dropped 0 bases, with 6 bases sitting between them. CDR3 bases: TGTGCCAGCAGTTCCAGGATGAACACTGAAGCTTTCTTT. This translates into CASSSRMNTEAFF.

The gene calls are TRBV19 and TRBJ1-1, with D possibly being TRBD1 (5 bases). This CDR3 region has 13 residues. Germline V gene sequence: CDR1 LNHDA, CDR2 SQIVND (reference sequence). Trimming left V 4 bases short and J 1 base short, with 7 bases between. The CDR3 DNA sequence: TGTGCCAGTAGTAACGACAGGAACACTGAAGCTTTCTTT. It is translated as CASSNDRNTEAFF.

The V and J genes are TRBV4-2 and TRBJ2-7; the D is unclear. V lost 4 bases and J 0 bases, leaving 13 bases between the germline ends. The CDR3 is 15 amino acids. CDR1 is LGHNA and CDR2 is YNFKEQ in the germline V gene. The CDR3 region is CASSPRKSGSYEQYF. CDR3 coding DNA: TGTGCCAGCAGCCCGAGAAAGTCAGGCTCCTACGAGCAGTACTTC.

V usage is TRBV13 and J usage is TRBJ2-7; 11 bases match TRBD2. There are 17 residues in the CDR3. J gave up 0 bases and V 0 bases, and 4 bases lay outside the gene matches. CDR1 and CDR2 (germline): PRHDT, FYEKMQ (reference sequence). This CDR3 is CASSLGSGLADSYEQYF. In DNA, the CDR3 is TGTGCCAGCAGCTTAGGCTCGGGACTAGCGGACTCCTACGAGCAGTACTTC. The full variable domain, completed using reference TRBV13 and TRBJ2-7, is AAGVIQSPRHLIKEKRETATLKCYPIPRHDTVYWYQQGPGQDPQFLISFYEKMQSDKGSIPDRFSAQQFSDYHSELNMSSLELGDSALYFCASSLGSGLADSYEQYFGPGTRLTVT.

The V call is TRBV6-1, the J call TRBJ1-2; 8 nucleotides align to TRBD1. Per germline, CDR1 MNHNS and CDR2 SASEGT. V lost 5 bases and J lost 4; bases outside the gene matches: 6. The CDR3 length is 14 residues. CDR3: CASSSRQGIYGYTF. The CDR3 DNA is TGTGCCAGCAGTTCTCGACAGGGGATCTATGGCTACACCTTC.

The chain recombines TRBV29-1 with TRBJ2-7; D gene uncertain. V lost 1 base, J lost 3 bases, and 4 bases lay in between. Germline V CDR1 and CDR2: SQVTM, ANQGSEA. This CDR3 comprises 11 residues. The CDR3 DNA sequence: TGCAGCGTTGAAGCTTACTACGAGCAGTACTTC. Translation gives CSVEAYYEQYF.

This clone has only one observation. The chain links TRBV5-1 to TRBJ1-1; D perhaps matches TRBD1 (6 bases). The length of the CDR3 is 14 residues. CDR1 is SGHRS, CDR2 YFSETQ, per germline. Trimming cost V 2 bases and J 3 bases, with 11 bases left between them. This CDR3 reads CASSFTGRYTEAFF. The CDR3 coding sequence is TGCGCCAGCAGCTTCACAGGGAGGTACACTGAAGCTTTCTTT.

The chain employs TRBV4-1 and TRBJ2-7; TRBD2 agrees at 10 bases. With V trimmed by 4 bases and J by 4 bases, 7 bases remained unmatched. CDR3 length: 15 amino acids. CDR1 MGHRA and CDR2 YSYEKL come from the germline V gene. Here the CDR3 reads CASSPSRTSGYEQYF. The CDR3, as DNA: TGCGCCAGCAGCCCGAGCCGGACTAGCGGATACGAGCAGTACTTC.

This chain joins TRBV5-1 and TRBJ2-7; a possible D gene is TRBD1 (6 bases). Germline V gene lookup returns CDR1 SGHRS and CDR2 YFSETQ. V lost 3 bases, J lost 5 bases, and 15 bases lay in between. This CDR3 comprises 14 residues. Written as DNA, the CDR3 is TGCGCCAGCAGCTCGATGCAGGGGATCGACGAGCAGTACTTC. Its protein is CASSSMQGIDEQYF.

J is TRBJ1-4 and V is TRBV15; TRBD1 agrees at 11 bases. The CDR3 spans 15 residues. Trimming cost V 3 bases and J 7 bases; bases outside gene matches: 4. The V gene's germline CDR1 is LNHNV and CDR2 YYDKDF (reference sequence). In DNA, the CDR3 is TGTGCCACCAGCAGGGGGACAGGGGGAGGTGAAAAACTGTTTTTT. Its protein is CATSRGTGGGEKLFF.

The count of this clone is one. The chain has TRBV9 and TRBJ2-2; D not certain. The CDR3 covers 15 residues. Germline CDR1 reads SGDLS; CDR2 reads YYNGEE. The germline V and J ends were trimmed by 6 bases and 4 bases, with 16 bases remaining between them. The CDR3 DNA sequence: TGTGCCAGCAACCCTAGGACCACGCCCACCGGGGAGCTGTTTTTT. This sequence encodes CASNPRTTPTGELFF.